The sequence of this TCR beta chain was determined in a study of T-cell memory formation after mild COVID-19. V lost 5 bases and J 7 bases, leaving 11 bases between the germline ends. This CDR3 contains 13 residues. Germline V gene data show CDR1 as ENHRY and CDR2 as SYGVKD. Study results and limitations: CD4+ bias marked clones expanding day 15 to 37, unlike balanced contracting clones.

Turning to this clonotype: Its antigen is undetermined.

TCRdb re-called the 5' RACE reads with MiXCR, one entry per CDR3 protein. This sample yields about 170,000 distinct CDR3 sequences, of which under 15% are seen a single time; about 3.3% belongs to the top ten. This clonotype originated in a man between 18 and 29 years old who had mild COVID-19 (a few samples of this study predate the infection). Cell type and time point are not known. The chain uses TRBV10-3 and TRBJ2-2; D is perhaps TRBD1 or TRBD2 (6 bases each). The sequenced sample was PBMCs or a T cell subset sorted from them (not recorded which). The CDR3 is CAISLGGNGELFF. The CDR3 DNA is TGTGCCATCAGTTTAGGGGGGAACGGGGAGCTGTTTTTT.